This TCR beta chain was retrieved from a study of blood T cell repertoires in COVID-19. Study background: Acute-phase and convalescent COVID-19 samples originated in the United States, Italy and Spain. Sample material is recorded as cDNA or gDNA derived from T cells, B-cell-depleted T cells, or PBMCs.

Authors' processing steps: For nucleated cells, counts were estimated from reference gene primer amplification. TCRdb's table, derived via immunoSEQ multiplex PCR, lists solely in-frame clones and lacks some. The V and J calls and clone size were taken over from that table, and D and trimming were inferred from the DNA. Here the sample spans fewer than 80,000 clones, less than 85% being singletons. CDR1 and CDR2 (germline): MGHDK, SYGVNS. V lost 8 bases and J 9 bases, leaving 8 bases between the germline ends. The CDR3 is 10 residues long. This clone was picked up a small number of times. This receptor was taken from a man aged 55 to 69 with acute or convalescent COVID-19. The chain is built from TRBV25-1 and TRBJ1-5; D not resolved. The sample taken for sequencing was peripheral blood. The CDR3 coding sequence is TGTGCCAGCTCTACTAGGCCCCAGCATTTT. Translating gives CASSTRPQHF.